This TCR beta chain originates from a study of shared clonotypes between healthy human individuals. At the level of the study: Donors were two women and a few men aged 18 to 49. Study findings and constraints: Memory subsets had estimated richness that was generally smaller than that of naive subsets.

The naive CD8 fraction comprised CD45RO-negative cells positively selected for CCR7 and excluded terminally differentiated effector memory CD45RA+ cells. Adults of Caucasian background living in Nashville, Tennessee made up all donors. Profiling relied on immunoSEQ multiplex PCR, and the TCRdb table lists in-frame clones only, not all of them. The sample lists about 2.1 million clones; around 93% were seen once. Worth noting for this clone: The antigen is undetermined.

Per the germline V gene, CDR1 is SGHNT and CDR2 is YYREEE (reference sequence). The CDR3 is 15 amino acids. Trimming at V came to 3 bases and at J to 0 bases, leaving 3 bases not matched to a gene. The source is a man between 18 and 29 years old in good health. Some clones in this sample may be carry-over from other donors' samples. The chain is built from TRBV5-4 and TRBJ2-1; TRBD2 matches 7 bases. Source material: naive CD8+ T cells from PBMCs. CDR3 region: CASSWGGSSYNEQFF. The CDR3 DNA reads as TGTGCCAGCAGCTGGGGCGGGAGCTCCTACAATGAGCAGTTCTTC.